Following are 14 T cell receptor beta chains from one sample sequenced in a study of identical twins. Using its own MiXCR run on the 5' RACE reads, TCRdb lists one record per CDR3 protein. Found here are 650,000 to 750,000 distinct CDR3 sequences, 21% of them singletons; the top ten hold roughly 4.3%. The data also belong to a second study, concerning T cells expressing NK-cell markers.

The source material was PBMCs. All receptors come from a woman between 18 and 30 years old in good health.

The table lists this clonotype with a few counts. The CDR3 sequence: CSASAGGQETQYF. The CDR3 DNA follows: TGCAGTGCTAGCGCGGGGGGGCAAGAGACCCAGTACTTC. This chain connects TRBV20-1 to TRBJ2-5, with 9 positions matching TRBD2. Germline trimming cut 3 bases from V and 2 bases from J; bases unmatched to any gene: 1. Germline CDR1 is DFQATT and CDR2 is SNEGSKA (reference sequence). This CDR3 contains 13 residues.

This chain uses TRBV2 with TRBJ2-6, with D tentatively TRBD1 or TRBD2 (6 bases each). CDR1 and CDR2 (germline): SNHLY, FYNNEI. The length of the CDR3 is 16 residues. V was pared by 2 bases and J by 3 bases, with 11 bases between. The CDR3 coding sequence is TGTGCCAGCAGTGAACTCGGGGGCAGTGGGGCCAACGTCCTGACTTTC. Translated, it gives CASSELGGSGANVLTF.

The chain links TRBV20-1 to TRBJ2-1, with 9 positions matching TRBD2. The trim removed 6 bases at V and 6 bases at J, leaving 9 bases unmatched. Germline loops: CDR1 DFQATT, CDR2 SNEGSKA (reference sequence). CDR3 size: 14 residues. The CDR3 DNA is TGCAGTGCCCCGACTAGCGGTACCCTCAATGAGCAGTTCTTC. Amino acid sequence: CSAPTSGTLNEQFF.

This clonotype turned up a few times. The chain joins TRBV20-1 to TRBJ1-1, with a weak D call TRBD1 (5 bases). CDR1 DFQATT and CDR2 SNEGSKA come from the germline V gene (reference sequence). V lost 6 bases, J lost 1 base, and 12 bases lay in between. CDR3 size: 13 residues. As DNA, the CDR3 is TGCAGTGCGAGACAGCTTGAGAACACTGAAGCTTTCTTT. Protein sequence: CSARQLENTEAFF.

The chain uses TRBV20-1 and TRBJ2-5; 10 positions match TRBD2. Per the germline V gene, CDR1 is DFQATT and CDR2 is SNEGSKA (reference sequence). V shed 5 bases, J shed 2 bases, and the junction held 8 bases outside the gene matches. The CDR3 covers 15 residues. The CDR3 loop reads CSAFLGLAEQETQYF. DNA of the CDR3: TGCAGTGCTTTCCTCGGACTAGCGGAACAAGAGACCCAGTACTTC.

This chain joins TRBV10-3 and TRBJ2-1; 8 bases are a match to TRBD2. Germline V gene data show CDR1 as ENHRY and CDR2 as SYGVKD. The CDR3 runs 15 residues. V trimming: 4 bases; J trimming: 6 bases; junction bases outside the gene matches: 8. The CDR3: CAISVEGLGVNEQFF. In nucleotides, the CDR3 is TGTGCCATCAGTGTTGAGGGACTAGGAGTCAATGAGCAGTTCTTC.

This chain joins TRBV29-1 and TRBJ2-1, with D tentatively TRBD2 (6 bases). The CDR3 extends over 12 amino acids. V lost 4 bases and J lost 6, with 10 bases in between. Germline V gives CDR1 SQVTM, CDR2 ANQGSEA. The CDR3 DNA reads as TGCAGCGTTGCGGGACTTCTCAATGAGCAGTTCTTC. This sequence encodes CSVAGLLNEQFF.

The V gene is TRBV11-2, the J gene TRBJ2-3; 14 bases fit TRBD2. Losses at the gene ends were 1 base for V and 2 bases for J; bases not matched to a gene: 5. The germline gives CDR1 SGHAT, CDR2 FQNNGV. This CDR3 has 18 amino acids. CDR3 sequence reads: CASSLVATSGRVTDTQYF. CDR3 nucleotide sequence: TGTGCCAGCAGCTTAGTGGCGACTAGCGGGAGGGTCACAGATACGCAGTATTTT.

In regard to this clonotype: This CDR3 fails to terminate in the conserved phenylalanine or tryptophan, so it likely reflects a read error. The genes are TRBV5-1 and TRBJ1-1; D is unresolved. The CDR3 is 13 amino acids. The ends were cut back, 2 bases at V and 0 bases at J, with 5 bases in the middle. Looked up from germline, CDR1 is SGHRS and CDR2 is YFSETQ. The CDR3 sequence: CASSLGLNTEAFS. CDR3 in DNA: TGCGCCAGCAGCTTAGGGCTGAACACTGAAGCTTTCTCT.

The V gene is TRBV7-8, the J gene TRBJ2-7; D call uncertain. V lost 0 bases and J 1 base, leaving 25 bases between the germline ends. CDR1 is SGHVS, CDR2 FQNEAQ, per germline. The CDR3 has 20 amino acids. CDR3 loop: CASSLAKVKIRSDGSYEQYF. The DNA of the CDR3 is TGTGCCAGCAGCTTAGCGAAGGTCAAAATACGTTCGGACGGTTCCTACGAGCAGTACTTC.

The chain combines TRBV5-5 with TRBJ1-1, with D possibly TRBD1 on 6 matching bases. Germline V gene lookup returns CDR1 SGHKS and CDR2 YYEKEE (reference sequence). The CDR3 has 12 amino acids. In nucleotides, the CDR3 is TGTGCTGGTGGGGGCCACAACACTGAAGCTTTCTTT. Amino acids: CAGGGHNTEAFF.

This clonotype has only a few counts. The chain has TRBV20-1 and TRBJ2-3; 9 bases match TRBD2. V was pared by 6 bases and J by 4 bases, with 8 bases of the junction left unmatched. The CDR3 runs to 14 residues. Germline CDR1 is DFQATT and CDR2 is SNEGSKA (reference sequence). This chain's CDR3 is CSAGGGGYPDTQYF. CDR3 nucleotide sequence: TGCAGTGCGGGCGGGGGGGGGTACCCAGATACGCAGTATTTT.

This clonotype showed up just a few times. This rearrangement joins TRBV4-2 to TRBJ2-5, with D perhaps TRBD2 (5 bases). Trimming stripped 0 bases from V and 7 bases from J, with 15 bases between. The CDR3 is 15 residues long. Per the germline V gene, CDR1 is LGHNA and CDR2 is YNFKEQ. CDR3 bases: TGTGCCAGCAGCCAAGATTTATCGGGGAAGGGGACCCAGTACTTC. Its protein is CASSQDLSGKGTQYF.

The CDR3 region is CASSLGMGAREQFF. The CDR3 nucleotides read TGTGCCAGCAGCTTAGGGATGGGGGCGCGGGAGCAGTTCTTC. The chain employs TRBV7-8 and TRBJ2-1; D might be TRBD1 (6 bases). The V gene lost 1 base and the J gene lost 10 bases, with 14 bases spanning the gap. Germline V CDR1 and CDR2: SGHVS, FQNEAQ. The CDR3 spans 14 residues.